This is a list of T cell receptor beta chains from one sample in a study of persistence of HIV-infected CD4 T cells. The repertoire was sequenced with immunoSEQ multiplex PCR; TCRdb's copy has only in-frame clones and lacks some. Of 30,000 to 35,000 clones listed, 82% are singletons. These receptors are not linked to any known antigen. The sample was CD4+ T cells sorted from PBMCs after roughly 20-hour stimulation, taken from a patient who received antiretroviral therapy. The origin of the receptors is an adult woman with HIV who was CMV-seropositive. Both conserved end residues are part of each CDR3. The D gene is left open where the match is weak. Clone size is stated in some rows and not others, as once, few, many or a class when expanded.

cdr3_length,clone_size,j_call,d_call,v_call,cdr3_aa,cdr3_nt
16,NA,TRBJ2-1,TRBD2,TRBV5-1,CASSWASGSVGNEQFF,TGCGCCAGCAGCTGGGCTAGCGGGAGTGTTGGCAATGAGCAGTTCTTC
15,NA,TRBJ2-6,NA,TRBV11-3,CASSLGGAGANVLTF,TGTGCCAGCAGCTTAGGCGGGGCTGGGGCCAACGTCCTGACTTTC
14,NA,TRBJ1-1,NA,TRBV11-3,CASSFQGANTEAFF,TGTGCCAGCAGCTTTCAGGGAGCCAACACTGAAGCTTTCTTT
11,few,TRBJ1-1,NA,TRBV5-1,CASSSGTKAFF,TGCGCCAGCAGCTCCGGGACAAAAGCTTTCTTT
16,medium-sized,TRBJ1-3,NA,TRBV7-8,CASSPNRPGSGNTIYF,TGTGCCAGCAGCCCGAATCGTCCGGGATCTGGAAACACCATATATTTT
11,NA,TRBJ2-7,NA,TRBV7-9,CASSPAYEQYF,TGTGCCAGCAGCCCGGCCTACGAGCAGTACTTC
16,NA,TRBJ2-1,NA,TRBV19,CASSARGRGPSSEQFF,TGTGCCAGTAGTGCTCGGGGCCGGGGACCGTCGAGTGAGCAGTTCTTC
15,NA,TRBJ1-3,NA,TRBV19,CASSPGHSIGNTIYF,TGTGCCAGTAGTCCGGGACATTCAATCGGAAACACCATATATTTT
15,NA,TRBJ1-1,TRBD1,TRBV19,CASKGAGGRSTEAFF,TGTGCCAGTAAGGGAGCAGGGGGAAGGAGCACTGAAGCTTTCTTT
16,once,TRBJ2-3,TRBD2,TRBV5-1,CASSFRTSGTTDTQYF,TGCGCCAGCAGCTTCCGGACTAGCGGTACCACAGATACGCAGTATTTT
14,once,TRBJ2-1,TRBD2,TRBV5-6,CASRSREGRLEQFF,TGTGCCAGCAGGTCCCGGGAGGGCCGGCTTGAGCAGTTCTTC
14,NA,TRBJ1-2,NA,TRBV11-1,CASSLGSLDYGYTF,TGTGCCAGCAGCTTAGGCAGCCTAGACTATGGCTACACCTTC
15,NA,TRBJ2-5,NA,TRBV5-1,CASSLTGAGSETQYF,TGCGCCAGCAGCTTGACGGGGGCTGGGTCAGAGACCCAGTACTTC
21,few,TRBJ1-5,TRBD1,TRBV19,CASTPGLVGGTVRYSNQPQHF,TGTGCCAGTACCCCGGGTTTAGTTGGCGGGACAGTTAGATATAGCAATCAGCCCCAGCATTTT
15,NA,TRBJ1-2,TRBD1,TRBV7-3,CASSLAVGQGYGYTF,TGTGCCAGCAGCCTCGCGGTCGGACAGGGCTATGGCTACACCTTC
14,NA,TRBJ1-1,NA,TRBV2,CASRFNQGNTEAFF,TGTGCCAGCAGATTCAATCAGGGGAACACTGAAGCTTTCTTT
14,NA,TRBJ2-4,TRBD2,TRBV18,CASSPAGLAGRVYF,TGTGCCAGCTCACCTGCGGGACTAGCGGGCCGAGTGTACTTC
13,NA,TRBJ2-4,NA,TRBV6-5,CASLLGAKNIQYF,TGTGCCAGCTTATTGGGAGCCAAAAACATTCAGTACTTC